This TCR beta chain is from a study of shared clonotypes between healthy human individuals. Study at large: Ranging from 18 to 49 in age, donors were a couple of women and three men.

At a deep level, the assay was run. Data came from immunoSEQ multiplex PCR; TCRdb stores just in-frame clones and leaves some out. The top ten hold 0.32% of the sample, which has around 370,000 clones, 96% seen once. The sample holds one count of this clone. This CDR3 has 14 amino acids. Trimming removed 3 bases from V and 3 bases from J, with 12 bases in between. Germline lookup yields CDR1 SGHAT and CDR2 FQNNGV. The sequencing input was memory CD8+ T cells sorted from blood. Sample subset: CD45RO+ cells pooled with CCR7-negative TemRA cells. The rearrangement uses TRBV11-2 and TRBJ2-7, with D perhaps matching TRBD2 (5 bases). The TCR comes from a young man in good health. CDR3 sequence: CASSLSEDFYEQYF. CDR3 DNA sequence: TGTGCCAGCAGCTTGTCCGAGGACTTCTACGAGCAGTACTTC. The variable domain in full, completed from reference TRBV11-2 and TRBJ2-7, reads EAGVAQSPRYKIIEKRQSVAFWCNPISGHATLYWYQQILGQGPKLLIQFQNNGVVDDSQLPKDRFSAERLKGVDSTLKIQPAKLEDSAVYLCASSLSEDFYEQYFGPGTRLTVT.